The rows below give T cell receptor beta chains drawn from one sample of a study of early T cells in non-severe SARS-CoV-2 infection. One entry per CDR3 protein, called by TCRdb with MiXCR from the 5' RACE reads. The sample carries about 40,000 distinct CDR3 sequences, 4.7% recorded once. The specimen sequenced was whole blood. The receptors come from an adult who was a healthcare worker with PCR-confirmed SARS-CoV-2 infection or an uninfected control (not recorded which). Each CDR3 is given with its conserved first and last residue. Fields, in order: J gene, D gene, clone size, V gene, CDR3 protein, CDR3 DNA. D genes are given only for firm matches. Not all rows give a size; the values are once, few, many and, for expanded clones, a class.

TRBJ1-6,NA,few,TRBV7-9,CASSLVVSSYNSPLHF,TGTGCCAGCAGCTTAGTGGTCAGCTCCTATAATTCACCCCTCCACTTT
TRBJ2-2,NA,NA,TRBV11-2,CASSTHTGELFF,TGTGCCAGCAGCACACACACCGGGGAGCTGTTTTTT
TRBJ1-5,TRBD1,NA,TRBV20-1,CSGTGGWNQPQHF,TGCAGCGGGACAGGGGGGTGGAATCAGCCCCAGCATTTT
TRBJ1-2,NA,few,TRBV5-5,CASSPEISGYTF,TGTGCCAGCAGCCCAGAGATATCGGGCTACACCTTC
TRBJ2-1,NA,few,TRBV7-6,CASSLVAGPVEQFF,TGTGCCAGCAGCTTAGTTGCGGGCCCGGTTGAGCAGTTCTTC
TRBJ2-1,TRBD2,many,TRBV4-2,CASSQVPGGSSYNEQFF,TGTGCCAGCAGCCAAGTTCCGGGAGGGTCCTCCTACAATGAGCAGTTCTTC
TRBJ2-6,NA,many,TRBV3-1,CASSQSGRPSGANVLTF,TGTGCCAGCAGCCAATCCGGACGTCCCTCTGGGGCCAACGTCCTGACTTTC
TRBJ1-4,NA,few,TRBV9,CASSVAPTADKKLFF,TGTGCCAGCAGCGTAGCCCCAACAGCCGATAAAAAACTGTTTTTT
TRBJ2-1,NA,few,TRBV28,CASSPVRPYNEQFF,TGTGCCAGCAGCCCAGTGCGACCCTACAATGAGCAGTTCTTC
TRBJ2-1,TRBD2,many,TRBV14,CASSRAGGAIYNEQFF,TGTGCCAGCAGCCGAGCGGGAGGTGCAATCTACAATGAGCAGTTCTTC
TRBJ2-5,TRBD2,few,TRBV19,CASRLTSVSQETQYF,TGTGCCAGTAGGTTGACTAGCGTGAGCCAAGAGACCCAGTACTTC
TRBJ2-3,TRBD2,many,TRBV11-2,CASSPAGGGSTDTQYF,TGTGCCAGCAGCCCCGCCGGGGGGGGGAGCACAGATACGCAGTATTTT
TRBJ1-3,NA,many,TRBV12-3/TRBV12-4,CASSFQGSGNTIYF,TGTGCCAGCAGTTTCCAGGGCTCTGGAAACACCATATATTTT
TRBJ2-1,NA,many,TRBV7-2,CASSVFGENEQFF,TGTGCCAGCAGCGTCTTCGGGGAAAATGAGCAGTTCTTC
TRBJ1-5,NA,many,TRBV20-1,CSAGGASSNQPQHF,TGCAGTGCCGGGGGGGCCTCTTCCAATCAGCCCCAGCATTTT
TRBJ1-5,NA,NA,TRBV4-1,CASSQEQSYSNQPQHF,TGCGCCAGCAGCCAAGAACAGTCATATAGCAATCAGCCCCAGCATTTT
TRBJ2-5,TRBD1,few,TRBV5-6,CASSSRSGTAEETQYF,TGTGCCAGCAGCTCACGCTCCGGGACAGCCGAAGAGACCCAGTACTTC
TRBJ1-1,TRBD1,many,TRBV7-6,CASSGTGGRVDTEAFF,TGTGCCAGCAGCGGCACAGGGGGACGGGTGGACACTGAAGCTTTCTTT
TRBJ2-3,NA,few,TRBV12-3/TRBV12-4,CASSLNKQSTDTQYF,TGTGCCAGCAGTTTGAACAAACAGAGCACAGATACGCAGTATTTT
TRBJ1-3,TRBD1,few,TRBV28,CASTPPGTGGLGRNTIYF,TGTGCCAGCACCCCCCCAGGGACAGGGGGCTTGGGGAGAAACACCATATATTTT
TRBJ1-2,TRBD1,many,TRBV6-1,CASSDWTGPNYGYTF,TGTGCCAGCAGTGATTGGACAGGGCCTAACTATGGCTACACCTTC
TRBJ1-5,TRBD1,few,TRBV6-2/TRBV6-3,CASSSTRGRVQPQHF,TGTGCCAGCAGTTCGACCAGGGGGCGCGTTCAGCCCCAGCATTTT
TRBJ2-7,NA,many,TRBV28,CASSFTGNSYEQYF,TGTGCCAGCAGTTTTACAGGGAACTCCTACGAGCAGTACTTC
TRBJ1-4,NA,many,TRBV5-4,CASSPDRRVNEKLFF,TGTGCCAGCAGCCCGGATCGAAGAGTTAATGAAAAACTGTTTTTT
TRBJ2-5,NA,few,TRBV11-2,CASSPSGAETQYF,TGTGCCAGCAGCCCTAGTGGGGCAGAGACCCAGTACTTC
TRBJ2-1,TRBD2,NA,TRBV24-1,CATSDTTRAHGGYNEQFF,TGTGCCACCAGTGATACAACGAGGGCTCACGGGGGGTACAATGAGCAGTTCTTC
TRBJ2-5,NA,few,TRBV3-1,CASSQGAGRGETQYF,TGTGCCAGCAGCCAAGGCGCGGGCAGGGGAGAGACCCAGTACTTC
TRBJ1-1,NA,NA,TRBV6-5,CASSYPSGVAFF,TGTGCCAGCAGTTACCCCTCAGGGGTAGCTTTCTTT
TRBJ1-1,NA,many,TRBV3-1,CASSLRSRPEAFF,TGTGCCAGCAGCCTAAGGTCTCGTCCTGAAGCTTTCTTT
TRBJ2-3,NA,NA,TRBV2,CASNPVGTDTQYF,TGTGCCAGCAATCCGGTCGGCACAGATACGCAGTATTTT
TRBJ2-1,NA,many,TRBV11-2,CASSIQGRGGGEQFF,TGTGCCAGCAGCATACAGGGGAGGGGAGGCGGTGAGCAGTTCTTC
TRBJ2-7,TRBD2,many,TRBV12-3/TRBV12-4,CASSQGTSGFYEQYF,TGTGCCAGCAGTCAAGGGACTAGCGGATTCTACGAGCAGTACTTC
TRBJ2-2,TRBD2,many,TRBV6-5,CASSRQSSSGGNTGELFF,TGTGCCAGCAGCCGCCAATCCTCTAGCGGGGGCAACACCGGGGAGCTGTTTTTT
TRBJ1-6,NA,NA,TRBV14,CASSPPGSYNSPLHF,TGTGCCAGCAGCCCCCCCGGCTCCTATAATTCACCCCTCCACTTT
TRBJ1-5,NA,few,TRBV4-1,CASSPERDSTQHF,TGCGCCAGCAGCCCGGAACGGGATTCCACGCAGCATTTT
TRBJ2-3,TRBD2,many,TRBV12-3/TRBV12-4,CASSHRLAEKGDTQYF,TGTGCCAGCAGTCACCGACTAGCGGAAAAGGGAGATACGCAGTATTTT
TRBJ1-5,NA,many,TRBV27,CASSSDPGFGQPQHF,TGTGCCAGCAGTTCCGATCCAGGGTTCGGTCAGCCCCAGCATTTT
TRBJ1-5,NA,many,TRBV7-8,CASSESTRQPQHF,TGTGCCAGCAGCGAGAGTACGAGGCAGCCCCAGCATTTT
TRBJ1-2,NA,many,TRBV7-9,CASSPGGNSYGYTF,TGTGCCAGCAGCCCGGGAGGCAATAGCTATGGCTACACCTTC
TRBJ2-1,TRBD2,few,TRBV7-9,CASNPFPLGGYNEQFF,TGTGCCAGCAACCCATTTCCCCTGGGAGGGTACAATGAGCAGTTCTTC
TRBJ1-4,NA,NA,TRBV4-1,CASSQSGGKLFF,TGCGCCAGCAGCCAAAGTGGGGGTAAACTGTTTTTT
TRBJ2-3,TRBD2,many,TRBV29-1,CSAVELAGVDTQYF,TGCAGCGCGGTGGAACTAGCGGGAGTTGATACGCAGTATTTT
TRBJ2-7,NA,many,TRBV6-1,CASIKSLEVDYYEQYF,TGTGCCAGCATCAAGAGTCTAGAGGTCGACTACTACGAGCAGTACTTC
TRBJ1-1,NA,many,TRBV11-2,CASSLDRTEAFF,TGTGCCAGCAGCTTAGATCGGACTGAAGCTTTCTTT
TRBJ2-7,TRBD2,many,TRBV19,CASSRLSGRPPYEQYF,TGTGCCAGTAGTCGCCTTAGCGGGAGACCCCCCTACGAGCAGTACTTC
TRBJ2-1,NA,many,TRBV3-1,CASSPGLIGNEQFF,TGTGCCAGCAGCCCTGGACTGATTGGCAATGAGCAGTTCTTC
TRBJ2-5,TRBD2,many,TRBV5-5,CASSLGLAGGLQETQYF,TGTGCCAGCAGCTTGGGACTAGCGGGGGGACTCCAAGAGACCCAGTACTTC
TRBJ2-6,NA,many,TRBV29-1,CSVRNSGANVLTF,TGCAGCGTCCGGAACTCTGGGGCCAACGTCCTGACTTTC
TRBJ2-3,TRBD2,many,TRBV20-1,CSALTSGVSTDTQYF,TGCAGTGCACTTACTAGCGGGGTGTCCACAGATACGCAGTATTTT
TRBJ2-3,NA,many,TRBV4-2,CASRREWGTDTQYF,TGTGCCAGCAGACGGGAGTGGGGCACAGATACGCAGTATTTT
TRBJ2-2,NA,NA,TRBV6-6,CASSRGSTQGTGELFF,TGTGCCAGCAGCCGGGGGAGCACACAAGGCACCGGGGAGCTGTTTTTT
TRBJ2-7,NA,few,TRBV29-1,CSVVGADYEQYF,TGCAGCGTTGTGGGGGCGGACTACGAGCAGTACTTC